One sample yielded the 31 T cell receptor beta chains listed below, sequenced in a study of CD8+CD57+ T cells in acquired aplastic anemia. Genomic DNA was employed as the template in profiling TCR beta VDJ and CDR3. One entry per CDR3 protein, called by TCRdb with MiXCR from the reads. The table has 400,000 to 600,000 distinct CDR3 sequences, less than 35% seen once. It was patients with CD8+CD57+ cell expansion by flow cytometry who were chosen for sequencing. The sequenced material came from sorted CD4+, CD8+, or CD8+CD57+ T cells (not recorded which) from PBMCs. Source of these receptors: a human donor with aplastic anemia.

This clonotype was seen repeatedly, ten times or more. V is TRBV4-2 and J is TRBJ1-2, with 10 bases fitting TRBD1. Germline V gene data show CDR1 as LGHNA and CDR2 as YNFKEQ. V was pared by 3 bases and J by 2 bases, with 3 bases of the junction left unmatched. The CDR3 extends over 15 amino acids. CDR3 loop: CASSQEGQGNYGYTF. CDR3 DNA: TGTGCCAGCAGCCAGGAGGGACAGGGGAACTATGGCTACACCTTC.

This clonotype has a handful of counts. The CDR3 spells CASSSTTGGYTF. Written as DNA, the CDR3 is TGTGCCAGCAGTTCGACTACCGGTGGCTACACCTTC. The chain combines TRBV7-2 with TRBJ1-2; no firm D call. Trimming took off 6 bases at V and 7 bases at J, with 12 bases between the two ends. The CDR3 consists of 12 residues. Germline loops: CDR1 SGHTA, CDR2 FQGNSA.

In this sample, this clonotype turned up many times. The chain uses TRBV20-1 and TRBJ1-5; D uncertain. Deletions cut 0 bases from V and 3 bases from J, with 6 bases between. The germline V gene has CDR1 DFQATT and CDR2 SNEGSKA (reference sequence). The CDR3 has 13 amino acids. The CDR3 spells CSARDRNNQPQHF. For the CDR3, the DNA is TGCAGTGCTAGAGATAGGAACAATCAGCCCCAGCATTTT.

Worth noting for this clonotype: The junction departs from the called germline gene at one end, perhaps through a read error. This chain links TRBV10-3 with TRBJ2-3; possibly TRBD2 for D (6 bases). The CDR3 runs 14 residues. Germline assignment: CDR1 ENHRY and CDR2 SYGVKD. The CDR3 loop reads CAISVVGGTDTQYF. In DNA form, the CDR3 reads TGTGCCATCAGCGTAGTCGGGGGAACAGACACGCAGTATTTT.

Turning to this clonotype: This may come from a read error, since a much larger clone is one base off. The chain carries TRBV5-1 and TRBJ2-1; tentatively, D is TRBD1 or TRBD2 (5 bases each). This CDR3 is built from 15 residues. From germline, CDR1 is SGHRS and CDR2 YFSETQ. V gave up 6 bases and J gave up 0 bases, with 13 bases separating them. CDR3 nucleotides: TGCGCCAGCACCAGGGCTGGGACCTCCTACAATGAGCAGTTCTTC. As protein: CASTRAGTSYNEQFF.

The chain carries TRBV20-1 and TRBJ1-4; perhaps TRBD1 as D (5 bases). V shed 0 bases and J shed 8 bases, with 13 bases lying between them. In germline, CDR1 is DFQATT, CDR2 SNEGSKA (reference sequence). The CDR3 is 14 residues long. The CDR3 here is CSARDGQGREKLFF. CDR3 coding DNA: TGCAGTGCTAGAGACGGGCAGGGTAGGGAAAAACTGTTTTTT.

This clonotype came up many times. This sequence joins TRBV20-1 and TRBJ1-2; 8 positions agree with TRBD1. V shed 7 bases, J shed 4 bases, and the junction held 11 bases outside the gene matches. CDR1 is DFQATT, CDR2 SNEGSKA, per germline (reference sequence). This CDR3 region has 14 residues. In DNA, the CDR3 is TGCAGTGGAAGGGCACAGGGGGGAGTCTATGGCTACACCTTC. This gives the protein CSGRAQGGVYGYTF.

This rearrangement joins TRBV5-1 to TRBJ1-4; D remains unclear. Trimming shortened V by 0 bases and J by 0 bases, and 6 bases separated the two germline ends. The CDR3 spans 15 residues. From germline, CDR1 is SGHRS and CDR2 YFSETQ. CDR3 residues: CASSLGHSTNEKLFF. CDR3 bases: TGCGCCAGCAGCTTGGGACACTCAACTAATGAAAAACTGTTTTTT.

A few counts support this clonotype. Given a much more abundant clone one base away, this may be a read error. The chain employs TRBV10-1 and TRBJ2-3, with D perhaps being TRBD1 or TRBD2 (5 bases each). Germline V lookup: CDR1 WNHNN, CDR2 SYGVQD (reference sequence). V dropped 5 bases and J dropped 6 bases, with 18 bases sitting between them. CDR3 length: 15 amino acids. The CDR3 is CASSRQIGAGDTQYF. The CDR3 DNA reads TGCGCCAGCAGTAGACAGATCGGGGCCGGGGATACGCAGTATTTT.

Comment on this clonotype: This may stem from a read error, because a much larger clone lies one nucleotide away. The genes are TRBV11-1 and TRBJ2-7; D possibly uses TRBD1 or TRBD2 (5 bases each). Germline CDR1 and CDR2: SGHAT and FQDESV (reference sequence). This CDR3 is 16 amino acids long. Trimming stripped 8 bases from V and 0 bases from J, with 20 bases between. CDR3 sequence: CASRPPTPGTSYEQYF. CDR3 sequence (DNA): TGTGCCAGCCGCCCCCCAACGCCAGGGACCTCCTACGAGCAGTACTTC.

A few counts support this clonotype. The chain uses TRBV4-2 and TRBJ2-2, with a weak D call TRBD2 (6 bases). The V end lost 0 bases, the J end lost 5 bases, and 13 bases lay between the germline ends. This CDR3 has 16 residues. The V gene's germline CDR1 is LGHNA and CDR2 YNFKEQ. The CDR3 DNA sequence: TGTGCCAGCAGCCAAGATGGGGGACTCCCAACCGGGGAGCTGTTTTTT. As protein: CASSQDGGLPTGELFF.

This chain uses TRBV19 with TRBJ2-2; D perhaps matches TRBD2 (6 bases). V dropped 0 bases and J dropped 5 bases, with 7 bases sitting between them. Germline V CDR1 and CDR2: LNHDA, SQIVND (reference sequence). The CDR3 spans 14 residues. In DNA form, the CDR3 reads TGTGCCAGTAGTATAGATGGGGGGACCGGGGAGCTGTTTTTT. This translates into CASSIDGGTGELFF. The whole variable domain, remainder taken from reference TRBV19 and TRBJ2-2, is DGGITQSPKYLFRKEGQNVTLSCEQNLNHDAMYWYRQDPGQGLRLIYYSQIVNDFQKGDIAEGYSVSREKKESFPLTVTSAQKNPTAFYLCASSIDGGTGELFFGEGSRLTVL.

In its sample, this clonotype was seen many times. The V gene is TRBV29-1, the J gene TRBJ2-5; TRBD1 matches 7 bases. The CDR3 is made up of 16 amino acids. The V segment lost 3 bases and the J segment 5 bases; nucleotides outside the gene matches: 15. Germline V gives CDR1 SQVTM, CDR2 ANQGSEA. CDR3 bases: TGCAGCGTTGAGAGCACCGGGACAGCGGTCTCCGAGACCCAGTACTTC. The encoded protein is CSVESTGTAVSETQYF.

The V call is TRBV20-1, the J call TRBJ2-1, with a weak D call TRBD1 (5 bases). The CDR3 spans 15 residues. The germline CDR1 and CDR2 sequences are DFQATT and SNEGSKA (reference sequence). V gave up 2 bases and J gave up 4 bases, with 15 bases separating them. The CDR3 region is CSARLTTEAYNEQFF. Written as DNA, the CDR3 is TGCAGTGCTAGATTGACGACAGAAGCTTACAATGAGCAGTTCTTC.

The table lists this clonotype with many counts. The CDR3 nucleotides are TGTGCCAGTAGTATTAACGGGGGAGCGATCGGGGAGCTGTTTTTT. Protein sequence: CASSINGGAIGELFF. The V gene is TRBV19, the J gene TRBJ2-2; D possibly corresponds to TRBD2 (6 bases). The germline V gene has CDR1 LNHDA and CDR2 SQIVND (reference sequence). This CDR3 is built from 15 residues. The V gene lost 3 bases and the J gene lost 7 bases, with 15 bases spanning the gap. Full variable domain (missing parts from reference TRBV19 and TRBJ2-2): DGGITQSPKYLFRKEGQNVTLSCEQNLNHDAMYWYRQDPGQGLRLIYYSQIVNDFQKGDIAEGYSVSREKKESFPLTVTSAQKNPTAFYLCASSINGGAIGELFFGEGSRLTVL.

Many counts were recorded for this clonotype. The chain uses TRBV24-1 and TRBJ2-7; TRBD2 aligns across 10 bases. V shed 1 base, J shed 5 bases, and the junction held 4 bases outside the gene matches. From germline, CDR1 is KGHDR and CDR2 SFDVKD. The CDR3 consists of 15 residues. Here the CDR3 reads CATSDLAGGKNEQYF. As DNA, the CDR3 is TGTGCCACCAGTGATTTAGCGGGAGGGAAGAACGAGCAGTACTTC.

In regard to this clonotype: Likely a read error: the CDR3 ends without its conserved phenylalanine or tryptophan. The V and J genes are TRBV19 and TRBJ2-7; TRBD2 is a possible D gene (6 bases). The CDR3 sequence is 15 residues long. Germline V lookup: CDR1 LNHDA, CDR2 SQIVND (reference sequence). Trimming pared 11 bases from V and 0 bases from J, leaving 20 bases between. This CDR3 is CAWSAWDWSSYEQYL. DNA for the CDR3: TGTGCCTGGAGTGCCTGGGACTGGAGCTCCTACGAGCAGTACCTC.

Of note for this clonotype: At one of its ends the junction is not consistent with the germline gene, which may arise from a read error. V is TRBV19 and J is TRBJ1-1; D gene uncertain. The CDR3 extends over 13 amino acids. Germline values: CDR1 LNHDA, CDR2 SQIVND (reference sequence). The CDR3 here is CASSQQMNTEALF. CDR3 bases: TGTGCCAGTAGTCAGCAGATGAACACTGAAGCTCTCTTT.

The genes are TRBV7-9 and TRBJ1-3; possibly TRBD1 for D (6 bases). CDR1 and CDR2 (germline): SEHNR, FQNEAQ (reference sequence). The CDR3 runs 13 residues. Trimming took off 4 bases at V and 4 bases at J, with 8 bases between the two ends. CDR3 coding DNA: TGTGCCAGCAGCTCCGGGGGCGGAAACACCATATATTTT. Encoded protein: CASSSGGGNTIYF.

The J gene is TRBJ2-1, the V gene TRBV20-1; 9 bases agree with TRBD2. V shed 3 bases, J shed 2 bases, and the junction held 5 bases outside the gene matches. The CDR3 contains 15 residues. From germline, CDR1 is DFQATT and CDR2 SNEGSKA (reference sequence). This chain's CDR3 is CSASRLAGTYNEQFF. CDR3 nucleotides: TGCAGTGCTAGTAGGCTAGCGGGGACCTACAATGAGCAGTTCTTC.

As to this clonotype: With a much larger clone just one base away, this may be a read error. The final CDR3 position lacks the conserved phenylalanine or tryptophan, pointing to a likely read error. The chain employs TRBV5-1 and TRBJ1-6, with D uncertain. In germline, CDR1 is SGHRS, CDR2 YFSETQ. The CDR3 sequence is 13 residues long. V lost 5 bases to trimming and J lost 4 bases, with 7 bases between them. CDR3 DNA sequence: TGCGCCAGCAGAATCGGGTATAATTCACCCCTCCACTCT. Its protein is CASRIGYNSPLHS.

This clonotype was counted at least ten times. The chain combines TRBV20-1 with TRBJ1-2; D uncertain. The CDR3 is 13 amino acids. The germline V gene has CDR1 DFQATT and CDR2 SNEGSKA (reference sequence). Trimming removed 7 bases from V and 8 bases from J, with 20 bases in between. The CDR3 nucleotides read TGCAGTGTGAGCCCAGCACCCCTTAGGGGCTACACCTTC. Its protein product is CSVSPAPLRGYTF.

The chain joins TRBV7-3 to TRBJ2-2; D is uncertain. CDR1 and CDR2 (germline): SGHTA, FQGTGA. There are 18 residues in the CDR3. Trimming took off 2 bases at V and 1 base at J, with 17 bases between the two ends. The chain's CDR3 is CASSLRGVKGLNTGELFF. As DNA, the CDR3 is TGTGCCAGCAGCTTACGTGGGGTCAAGGGCCTGAACACCGGGGAGCTGTTTTTT.

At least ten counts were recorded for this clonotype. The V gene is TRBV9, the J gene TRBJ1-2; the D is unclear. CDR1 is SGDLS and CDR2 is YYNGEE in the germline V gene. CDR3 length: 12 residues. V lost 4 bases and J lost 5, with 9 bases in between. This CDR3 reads CASSQDEYGYTF. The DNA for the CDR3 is TGTGCCAGCAGCCAAGATGAGTATGGCTACACCTTC.

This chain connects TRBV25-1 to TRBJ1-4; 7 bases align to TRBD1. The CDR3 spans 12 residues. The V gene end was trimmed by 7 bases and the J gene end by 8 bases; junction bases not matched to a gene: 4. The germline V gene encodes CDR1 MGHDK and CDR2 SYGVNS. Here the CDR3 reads CASNRGKEKLFF. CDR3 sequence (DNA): TGTGCCAGCAACAGGGGAAAGGAAAAACTGTTTTTT.

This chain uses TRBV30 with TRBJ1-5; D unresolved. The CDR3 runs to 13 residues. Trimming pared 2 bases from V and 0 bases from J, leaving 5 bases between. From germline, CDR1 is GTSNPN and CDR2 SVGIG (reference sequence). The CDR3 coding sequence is TGTGCCTGGAGTCCAAATAGCAATCAGCCCCAGCATTTT. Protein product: CAWSPNSNQPQHF.

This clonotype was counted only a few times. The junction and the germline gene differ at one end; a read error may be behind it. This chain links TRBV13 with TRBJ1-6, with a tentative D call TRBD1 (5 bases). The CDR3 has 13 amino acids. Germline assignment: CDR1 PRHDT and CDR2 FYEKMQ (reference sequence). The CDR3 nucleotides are TGTGCCAGCAGCTTTCAGGGTAATCCACCCCTCCACTTT. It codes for CASSFQGNPPLHF.

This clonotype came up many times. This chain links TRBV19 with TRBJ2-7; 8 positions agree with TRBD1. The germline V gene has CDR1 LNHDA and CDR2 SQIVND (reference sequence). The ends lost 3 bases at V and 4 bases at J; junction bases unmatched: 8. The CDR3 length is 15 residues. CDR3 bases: TGTGCCAGTAGTATTGGGGGACAGGTGGGTTACGAGCAGTACTTC. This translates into CASSIGGQVGYEQYF. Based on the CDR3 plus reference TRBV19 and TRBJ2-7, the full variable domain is DGGITQSPKYLFRKEGQNVTLSCEQNLNHDAMYWYRQDPGQGLRLIYYSQIVNDFQKGDIAEGYSVSREKKESFPLTVTSAQKNPTAFYLCASSIGGQVGYEQYFGPGTRLTVT.

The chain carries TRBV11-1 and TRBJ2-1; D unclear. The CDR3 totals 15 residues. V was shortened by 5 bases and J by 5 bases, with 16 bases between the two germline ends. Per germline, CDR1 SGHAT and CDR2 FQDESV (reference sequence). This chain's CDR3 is CASSPPSRRDNEQFF. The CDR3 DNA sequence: TGTGCCAGCAGCCCCCCCTCAAGAAGGGACAATGAGCAGTTCTTC.

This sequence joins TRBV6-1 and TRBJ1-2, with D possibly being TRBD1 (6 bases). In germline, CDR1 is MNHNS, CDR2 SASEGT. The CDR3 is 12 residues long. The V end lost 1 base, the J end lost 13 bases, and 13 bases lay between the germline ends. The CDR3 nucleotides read TGTGCCAGCAGTGAAGAGGGGGGCAGCTTCACCTTC. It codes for CASSEEGGSFTF.

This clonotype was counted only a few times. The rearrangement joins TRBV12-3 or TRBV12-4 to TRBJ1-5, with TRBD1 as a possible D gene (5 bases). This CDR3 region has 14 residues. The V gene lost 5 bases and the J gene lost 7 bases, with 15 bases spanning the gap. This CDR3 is CASSPGSSWQPQHF. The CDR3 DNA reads TGTGCCAGCAGTCCAGGGAGTTCATGGCAGCCCCAGCATTTT.